This T cell receptor (beta chain) appears in the sequencing data of a study of blood T cell repertoires in COVID-19. Across the whole study: In each case, the material was cDNA or gDNA derived from T cells, B-cell-depleted T cells, or PBMCs.

The protocol was immunoSEQ multiplex PCR, while the TCRdb copy is restricted to in-frame clones and leaves out a portion. Among around 73,000 clones listed, 82% were seen once. This clone was seen a few times. Sequencing was carried out using peripheral blood. The receptor comes from a woman between 55 and 75 years old with acute or convalescent COVID-19.

CDR3 DNA sequence: TGTGCCAGTAGATCCGCCCGAAGAGGGTCAGGCACTGAAGCTTTCTTT. Encoded protein: CASRSARRGSGTEAFF. J is TRBJ1-1 and V is TRBV19, with D uncertain. The CDR3 contains 16 residues. V lost 6 bases and J lost 4, with 21 bases in between. In germline, CDR1 is LNHDA, CDR2 SQIVND (reference sequence). Using reference TRBV19 and TRBJ1-1 for the parts outside the CDR3, the full variable domain is DGGITQSPKYLFRKEGQNVTLSCEQNLNHDAMYWYRQDPGQGLRLIYYSQIVNDFQKGDIAEGYSVSREKKESFPLTVTSAQKNPTAFYLCASRSARRGSGTEAFFGQGTRLTVV.